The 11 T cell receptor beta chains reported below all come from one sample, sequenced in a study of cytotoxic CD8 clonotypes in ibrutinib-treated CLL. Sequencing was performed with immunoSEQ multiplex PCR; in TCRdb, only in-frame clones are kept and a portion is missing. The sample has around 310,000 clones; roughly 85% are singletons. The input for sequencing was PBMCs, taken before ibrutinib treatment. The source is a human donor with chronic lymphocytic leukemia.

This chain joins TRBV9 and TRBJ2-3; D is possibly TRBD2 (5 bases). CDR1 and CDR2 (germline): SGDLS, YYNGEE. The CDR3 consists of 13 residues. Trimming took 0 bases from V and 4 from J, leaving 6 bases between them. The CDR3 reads CASSVGAADTQYF. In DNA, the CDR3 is TGTGCCAGCAGCGTAGGAGCGGCAGATACGCAGTATTTT.

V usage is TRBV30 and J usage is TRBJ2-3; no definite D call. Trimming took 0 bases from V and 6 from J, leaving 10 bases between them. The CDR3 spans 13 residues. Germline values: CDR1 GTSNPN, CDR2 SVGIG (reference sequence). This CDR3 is CAWSVGSPDTQYF. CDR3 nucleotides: TGTGCCTGGAGTGTAGGCTCCCCGGATACGCAGTATTTT.

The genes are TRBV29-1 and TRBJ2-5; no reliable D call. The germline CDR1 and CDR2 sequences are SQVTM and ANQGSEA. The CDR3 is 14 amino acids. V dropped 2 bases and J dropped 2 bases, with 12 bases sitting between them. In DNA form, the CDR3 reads TGCAGCGTTGAATTGTCAGAGAGTCAAGAGACCCAGTACTTC. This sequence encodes CSVELSESQETQYF.

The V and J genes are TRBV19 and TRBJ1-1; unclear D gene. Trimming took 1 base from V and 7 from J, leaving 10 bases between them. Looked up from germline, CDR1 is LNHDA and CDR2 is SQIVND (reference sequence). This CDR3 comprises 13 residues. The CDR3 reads CASSIAPRIEAFF. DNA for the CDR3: TGTGCCAGTAGTATAGCGCCCCGGATTGAAGCTTTCTTT.

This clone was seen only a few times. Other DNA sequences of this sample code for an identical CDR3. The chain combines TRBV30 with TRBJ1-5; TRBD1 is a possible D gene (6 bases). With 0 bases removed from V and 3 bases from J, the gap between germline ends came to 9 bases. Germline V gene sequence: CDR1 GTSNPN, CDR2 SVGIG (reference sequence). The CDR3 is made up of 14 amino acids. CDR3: CAWSVRGANQPQHF. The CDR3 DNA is TGTGCCTGGAGTGTACGGGGGGCCAATCAGCCCCAGCATTTT.

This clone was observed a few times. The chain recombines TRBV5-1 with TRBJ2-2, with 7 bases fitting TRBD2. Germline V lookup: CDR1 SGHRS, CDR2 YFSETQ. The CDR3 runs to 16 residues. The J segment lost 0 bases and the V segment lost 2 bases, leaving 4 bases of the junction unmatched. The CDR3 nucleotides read TGCGCCAGCAGCTTTCCCAGCGGGGCGAACACCGGGGAGCTGTTTTTT. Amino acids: CASSFPSGANTGELFF.

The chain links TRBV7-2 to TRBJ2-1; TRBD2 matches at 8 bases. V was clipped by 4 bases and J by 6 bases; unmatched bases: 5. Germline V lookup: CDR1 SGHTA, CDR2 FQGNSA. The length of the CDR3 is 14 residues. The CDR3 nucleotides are TGTGCCAGCAGCTCCACCGGGACTAGCAATGAGCAGTTCTTC. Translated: CASSSTGTSNEQFF.

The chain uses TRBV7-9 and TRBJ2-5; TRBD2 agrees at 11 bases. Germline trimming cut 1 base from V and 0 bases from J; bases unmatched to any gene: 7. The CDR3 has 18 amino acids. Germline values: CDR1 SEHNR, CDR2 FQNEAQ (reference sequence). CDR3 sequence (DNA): TGTGCCAGCAGCTTAGGCCTAGCGGGAGGATTGTACCAAGAGACCCAGTACTTC. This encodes CASSLGLAGGLYQETQYF.

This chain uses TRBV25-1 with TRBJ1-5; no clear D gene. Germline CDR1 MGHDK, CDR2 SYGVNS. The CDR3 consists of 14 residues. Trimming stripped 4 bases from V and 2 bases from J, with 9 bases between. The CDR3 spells CASSAVGGNQPQHF. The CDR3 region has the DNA TGTGCCAGCAGTGCTGTCGGGGGCAATCAGCCCCAGCATTTT.

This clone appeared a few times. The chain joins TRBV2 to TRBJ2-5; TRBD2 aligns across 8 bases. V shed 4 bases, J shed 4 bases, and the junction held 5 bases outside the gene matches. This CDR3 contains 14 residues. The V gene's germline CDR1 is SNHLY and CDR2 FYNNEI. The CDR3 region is CASSGGGRGETQYF. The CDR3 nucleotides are TGTGCCAGCAGTGGCGGGGGGCGCGGAGAGACCCAGTACTTC.

In nucleotides, the CDR3 is TGTGCCAGCAGTGGCCTGGGTGCCGAGCAGTTCTTC. Translation: CASSGLGAEQFF. The rearrangement uses TRBV2 and TRBJ2-1; no firm D call. With 4 bases removed from V and 10 bases from J, the gap between germline ends came to 11 bases. This CDR3 region has 12 residues. Germline CDR1 SNHLY, CDR2 FYNNEI.